This TCR beta chain stems from a study of blood T cells in healthy people across ages. General study results and limits: Long-lived donors exceeded aged donors in naive CD4+ cells and diversity. Older age went with lower TCR beta diversity per million T cells, in a roughly linear way.

Sample-barcoded 5' priming and a J-beta primer mix drove a second PCR of 7 to 11 cycles. Each CDR3 protein gets one entry after TCRdb re-called the 5' RACE reads with MiXCR. The sample shows 550,000 to 700,000 distinct CDR3 sequences, approximately 30% of them seen only once. In this sample, this clonotype turned up once. What it binds is not known. At one boundary the junction diverges from the germline segment, which might be a read error. The people who gave samples were healthy Caucasians from Russia, aged roughly 6 to 90. Germline V gives CDR1 LGHNA, CDR2 YSLEER. The CDR3 consists of 17 residues. The gene calls are TRBV4-3 and TRBJ2-3; 8 nucleotides align to TRBD2. The specimen was blood. The sequence derives from a woman in her seventies in good health. Written as DNA, the CDR3 is TGCGCCAGCAGCCAAGTGCGCGGGGGGATGCTCACAGATGCGCAGTATTTT. Translated: CASSQVRGGMLTDAQYF.